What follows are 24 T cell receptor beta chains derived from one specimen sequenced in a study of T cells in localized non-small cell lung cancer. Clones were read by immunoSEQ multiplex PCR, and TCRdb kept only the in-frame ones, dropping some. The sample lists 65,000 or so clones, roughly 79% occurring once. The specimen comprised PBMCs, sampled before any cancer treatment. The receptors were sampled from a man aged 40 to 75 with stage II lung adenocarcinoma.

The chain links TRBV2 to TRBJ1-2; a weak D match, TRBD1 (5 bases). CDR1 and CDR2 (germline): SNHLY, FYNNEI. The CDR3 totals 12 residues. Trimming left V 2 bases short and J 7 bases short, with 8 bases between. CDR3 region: CASSESRGGYTF. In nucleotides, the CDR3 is TGTGCCAGCAGTGAATCTAGGGGTGGCTACACCTTC. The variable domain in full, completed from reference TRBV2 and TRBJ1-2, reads EPEVTQTPSHQVTQMGQEVILRCVPISNHLYFYWYRQILGQKVEFLVSFYNNEISEKSEIFDDQFSVERPDGSNFTLKIRSTKLEDSAMYFCASSESRGGYTFGSGTRLTVV.

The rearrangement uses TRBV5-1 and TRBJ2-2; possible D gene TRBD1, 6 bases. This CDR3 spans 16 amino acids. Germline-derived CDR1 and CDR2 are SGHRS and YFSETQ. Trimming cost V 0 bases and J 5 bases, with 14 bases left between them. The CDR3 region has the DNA TGCGCCAGCAGCTTGGGTGTCAGGGGTGGAACCGGGGAGCTGTTTTTT. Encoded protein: CASSLGVRGGTGELFF.

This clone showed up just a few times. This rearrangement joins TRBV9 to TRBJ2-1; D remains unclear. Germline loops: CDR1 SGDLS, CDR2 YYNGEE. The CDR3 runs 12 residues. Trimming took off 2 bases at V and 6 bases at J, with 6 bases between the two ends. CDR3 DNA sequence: TGTGCCAGCAGCGTTCGCTCCAATGAGCAGTTCTTC. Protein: CASSVRSNEQFF.

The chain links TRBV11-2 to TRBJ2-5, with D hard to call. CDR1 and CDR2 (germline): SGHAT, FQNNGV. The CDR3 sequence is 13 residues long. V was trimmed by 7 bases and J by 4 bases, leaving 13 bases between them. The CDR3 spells CASTAAARETQYF. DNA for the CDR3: TGTGCCAGCACGGCGGCAGCCAGAGAGACCCAGTACTTC. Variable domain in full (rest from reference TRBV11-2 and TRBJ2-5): EAGVAQSPRYKIIEKRQSVAFWCNPISGHATLYWYQQILGQGPKLLIQFQNNGVVDDSQLPKDRFSAERLKGVDSTLKIQPAKLEDSAVYLCASTAAARETQYFGPGTRLLVL.

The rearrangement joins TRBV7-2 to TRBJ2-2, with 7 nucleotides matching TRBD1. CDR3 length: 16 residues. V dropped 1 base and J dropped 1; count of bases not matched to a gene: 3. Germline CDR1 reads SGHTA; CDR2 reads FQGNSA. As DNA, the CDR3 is TGTGCCAGCAGCTTAGAAGGGGGCCGGAACACCGGGGAGCTGTTTTTT. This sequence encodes CASSLEGGRNTGELFF.

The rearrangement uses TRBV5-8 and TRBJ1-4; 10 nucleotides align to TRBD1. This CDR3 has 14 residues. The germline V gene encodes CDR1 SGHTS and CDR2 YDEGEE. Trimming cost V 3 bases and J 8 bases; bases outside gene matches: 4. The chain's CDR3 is CASSSGTGVEKLFF. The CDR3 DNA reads TGTGCCAGCAGCTCCGGGACAGGGGTAGAAAAACTGTTTTTT.

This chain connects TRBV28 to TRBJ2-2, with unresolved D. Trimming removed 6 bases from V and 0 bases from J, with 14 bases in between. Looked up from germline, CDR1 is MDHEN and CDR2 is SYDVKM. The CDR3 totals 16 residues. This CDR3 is CASRKPGPSNTGELFF. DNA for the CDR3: TGTGCCAGCAGGAAGCCGGGTCCCTCGAACACCGGGGAGCTGTTTTTT.

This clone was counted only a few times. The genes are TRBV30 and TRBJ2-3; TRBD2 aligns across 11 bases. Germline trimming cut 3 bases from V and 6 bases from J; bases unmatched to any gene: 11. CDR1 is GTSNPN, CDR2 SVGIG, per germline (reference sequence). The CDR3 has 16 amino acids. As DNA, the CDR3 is TGTGCCTGGAGCCTGAGCGGGACTAGCGGCGTGGATACGCAGTATTTT. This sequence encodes CAWSLSGTSGVDTQYF.

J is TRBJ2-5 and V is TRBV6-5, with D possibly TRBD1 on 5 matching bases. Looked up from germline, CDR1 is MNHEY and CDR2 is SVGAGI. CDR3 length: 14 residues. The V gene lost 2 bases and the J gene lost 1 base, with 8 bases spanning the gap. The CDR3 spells CASSYGQGQETQYF. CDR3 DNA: TGTGCCAGCAGTTACGGGCAGGGCCAAGAGACCCAGTACTTC.

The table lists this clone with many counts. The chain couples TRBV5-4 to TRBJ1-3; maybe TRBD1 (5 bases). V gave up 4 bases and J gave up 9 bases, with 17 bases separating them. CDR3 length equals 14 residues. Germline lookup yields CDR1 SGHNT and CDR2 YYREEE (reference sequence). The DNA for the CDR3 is TGTGCCAGCAGCGGGGACCGCTCGGAAGGCACCATATATTTT. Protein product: CASSGDRSEGTIYF. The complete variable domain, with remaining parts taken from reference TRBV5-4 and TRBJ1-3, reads ETGVTQSPTHLIKTRGQQVTLRCSSQSGHNTVSWYQQALGQGPQFIFQYYREEENGRGNFPPRFSGLQFPNYSSELNVNALELDDSALYLCASSGDRSEGTIYFGEGSWLTVV.

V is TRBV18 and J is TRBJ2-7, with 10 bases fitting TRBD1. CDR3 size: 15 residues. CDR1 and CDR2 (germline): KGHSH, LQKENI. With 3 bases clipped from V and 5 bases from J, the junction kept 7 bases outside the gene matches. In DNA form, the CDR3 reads TGTGCCAGCTCACCTGTTCCGGGACAGGGGAACGAGCAGTACTTC. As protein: CASSPVPGQGNEQYF.

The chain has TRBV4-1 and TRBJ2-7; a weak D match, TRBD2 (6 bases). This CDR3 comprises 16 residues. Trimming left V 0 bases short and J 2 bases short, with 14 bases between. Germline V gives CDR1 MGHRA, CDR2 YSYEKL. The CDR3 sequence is CASSQDWRGPTYEQYF. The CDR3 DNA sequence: TGCGCCAGCAGCCAAGATTGGCGGGGTCCGACCTACGAGCAGTACTTC.

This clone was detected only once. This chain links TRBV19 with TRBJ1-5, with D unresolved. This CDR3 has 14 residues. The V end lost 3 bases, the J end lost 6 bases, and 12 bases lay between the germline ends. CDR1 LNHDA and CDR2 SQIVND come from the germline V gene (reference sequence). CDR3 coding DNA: TGTGCCAGTAGTATCGGTGAGGGATTTCAGCCCCAGCATTTT. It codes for CASSIGEGFQPQHF.

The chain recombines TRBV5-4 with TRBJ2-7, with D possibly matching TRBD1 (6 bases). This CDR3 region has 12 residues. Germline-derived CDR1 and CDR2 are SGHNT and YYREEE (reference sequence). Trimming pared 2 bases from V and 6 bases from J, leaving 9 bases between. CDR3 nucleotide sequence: TGTGCCAGCAGCTTCCAAGGGGGCGAGCAGTACTTC. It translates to CASSFQGGEQYF.

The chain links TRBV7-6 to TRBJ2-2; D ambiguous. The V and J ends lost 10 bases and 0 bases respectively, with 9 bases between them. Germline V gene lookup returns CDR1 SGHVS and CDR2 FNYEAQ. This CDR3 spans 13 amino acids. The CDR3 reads CAIRHPNTGELFF. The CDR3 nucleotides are TGTGCCATCAGACACCCGAACACCGGGGAGCTGTTTTTT.

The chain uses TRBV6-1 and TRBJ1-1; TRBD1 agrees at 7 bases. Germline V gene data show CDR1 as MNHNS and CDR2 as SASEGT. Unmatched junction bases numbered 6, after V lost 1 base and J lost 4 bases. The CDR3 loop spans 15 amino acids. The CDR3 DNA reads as TGTGCCAGCAGTGAAGGACAGGGTGGAAGCACTGAAGCTTTCTTT. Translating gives CASSEGQGGSTEAFF.

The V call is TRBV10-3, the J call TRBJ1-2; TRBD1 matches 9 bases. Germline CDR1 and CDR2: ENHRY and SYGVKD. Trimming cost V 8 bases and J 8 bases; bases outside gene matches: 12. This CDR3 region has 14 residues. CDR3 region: CAIGTGGKIGGYTF. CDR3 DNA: TGTGCCATCGGAACAGGGGGCAAGATTGGAGGCTACACCTTC.

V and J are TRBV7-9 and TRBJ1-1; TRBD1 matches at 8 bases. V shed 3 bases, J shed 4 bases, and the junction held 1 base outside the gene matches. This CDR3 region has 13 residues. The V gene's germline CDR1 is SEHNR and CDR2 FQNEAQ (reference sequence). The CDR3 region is CASSFDRGTEAFF. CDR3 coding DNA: TGTGCCAGCAGCTTCGACAGGGGCACTGAAGCTTTCTTT.

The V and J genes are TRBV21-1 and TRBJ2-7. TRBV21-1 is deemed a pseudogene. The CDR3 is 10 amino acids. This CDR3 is CASSKGEGPV. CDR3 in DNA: TGTGCCAGCAGCAAAGGAGAAGGACCAGTC.

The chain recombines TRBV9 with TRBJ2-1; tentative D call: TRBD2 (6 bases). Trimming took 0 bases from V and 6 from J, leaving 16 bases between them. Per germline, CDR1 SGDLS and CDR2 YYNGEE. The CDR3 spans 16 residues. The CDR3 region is CASSVAWGVPRNEQFF. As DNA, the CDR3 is TGTGCCAGCAGCGTAGCTTGGGGGGTCCCTCGCAATGAGCAGTTCTTC.

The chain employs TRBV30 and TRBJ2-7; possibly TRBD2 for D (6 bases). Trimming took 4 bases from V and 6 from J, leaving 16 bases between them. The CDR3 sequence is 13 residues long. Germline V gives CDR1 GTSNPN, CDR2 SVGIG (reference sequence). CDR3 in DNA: TGTGCCTGGAATCGCGGGGACCGGGGCGAGCAGTACTTC. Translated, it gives CAWNRGDRGEQYF.

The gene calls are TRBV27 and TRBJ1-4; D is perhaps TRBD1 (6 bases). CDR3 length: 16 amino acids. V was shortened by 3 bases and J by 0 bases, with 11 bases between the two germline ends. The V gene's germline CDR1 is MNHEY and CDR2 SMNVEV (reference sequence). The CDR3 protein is CASSLAGASTNEKLFF. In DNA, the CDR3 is TGTGCCAGCAGTTTGGCAGGGGCGTCAACTAATGAAAAACTGTTTTTT.

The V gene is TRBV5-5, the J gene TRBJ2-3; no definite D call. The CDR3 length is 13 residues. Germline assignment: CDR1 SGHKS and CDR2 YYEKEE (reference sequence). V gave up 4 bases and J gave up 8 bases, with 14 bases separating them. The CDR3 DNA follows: TGTGCCAGCAGCCCCGTAGGGCCAGGTACGCAGTATTTT. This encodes CASSPVGPGTQYF.

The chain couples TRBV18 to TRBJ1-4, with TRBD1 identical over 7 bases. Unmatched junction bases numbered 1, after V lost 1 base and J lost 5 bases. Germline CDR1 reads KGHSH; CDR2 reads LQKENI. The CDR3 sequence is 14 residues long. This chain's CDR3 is CASSPQGANEKLFF. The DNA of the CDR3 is TGTGCCAGCTCACCACAGGGGGCAAATGAAAAACTGTTTTTT.